This TCR beta chain appears in the sequencing data of a study of blood T cell repertoires in COVID-19. As for the study in general: In each case, the material was cDNA or gDNA derived from T cells, B-cell-depleted T cells, or PBMCs.

Trimming took off 8 bases at V and 0 bases at J, with 8 bases between the two ends. CDR3 length equals 12 residues. Only in-frame clones appear in the TCRdb table, and some are missing; sequencing was by immunoSEQ multiplex PCR. The table has over 150,000 clones, about 75% seen once. V and J are TRBV12-3 or TRBV12-4 and TRBJ2-7; D remains ambiguous. The receptor was isolated from a woman between 65 and 79 years old with acute or convalescent COVID-19. Sequenced input: peripheral blood. The CDR3 spells CASQSGSYEQYF. The CDR3 DNA reads TGTGCCAGCCAGTCGGGCTCCTACGAGCAGTACTTC.